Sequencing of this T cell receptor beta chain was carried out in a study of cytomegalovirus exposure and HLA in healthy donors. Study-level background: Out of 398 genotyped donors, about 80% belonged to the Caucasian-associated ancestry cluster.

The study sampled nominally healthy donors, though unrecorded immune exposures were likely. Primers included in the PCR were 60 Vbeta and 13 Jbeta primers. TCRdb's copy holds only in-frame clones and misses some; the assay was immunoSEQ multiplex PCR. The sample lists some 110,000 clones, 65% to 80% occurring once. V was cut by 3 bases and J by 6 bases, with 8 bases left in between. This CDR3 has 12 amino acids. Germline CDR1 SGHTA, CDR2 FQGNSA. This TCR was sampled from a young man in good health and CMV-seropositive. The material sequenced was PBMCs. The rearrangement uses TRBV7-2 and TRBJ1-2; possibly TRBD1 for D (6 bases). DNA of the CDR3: TGTGCCAGCAGCTTTTACAGGGATGGCTACACCTTC. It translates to CASSFYRDGYTF.